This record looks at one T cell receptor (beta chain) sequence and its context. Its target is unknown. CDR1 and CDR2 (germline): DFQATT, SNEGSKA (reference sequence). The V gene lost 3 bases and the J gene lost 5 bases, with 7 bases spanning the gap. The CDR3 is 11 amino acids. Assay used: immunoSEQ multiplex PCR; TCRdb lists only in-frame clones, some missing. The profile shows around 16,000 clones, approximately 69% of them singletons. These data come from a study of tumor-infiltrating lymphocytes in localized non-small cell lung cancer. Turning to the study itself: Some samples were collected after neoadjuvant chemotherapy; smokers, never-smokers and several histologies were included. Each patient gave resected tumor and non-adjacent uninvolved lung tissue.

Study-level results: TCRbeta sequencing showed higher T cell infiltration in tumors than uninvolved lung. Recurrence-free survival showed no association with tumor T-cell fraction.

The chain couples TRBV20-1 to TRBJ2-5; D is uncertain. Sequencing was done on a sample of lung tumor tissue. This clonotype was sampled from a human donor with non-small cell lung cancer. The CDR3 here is CSASEFETQYF. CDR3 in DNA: TGCAGTGCTAGTGAGTTTGAGACCCAGTACTTC.